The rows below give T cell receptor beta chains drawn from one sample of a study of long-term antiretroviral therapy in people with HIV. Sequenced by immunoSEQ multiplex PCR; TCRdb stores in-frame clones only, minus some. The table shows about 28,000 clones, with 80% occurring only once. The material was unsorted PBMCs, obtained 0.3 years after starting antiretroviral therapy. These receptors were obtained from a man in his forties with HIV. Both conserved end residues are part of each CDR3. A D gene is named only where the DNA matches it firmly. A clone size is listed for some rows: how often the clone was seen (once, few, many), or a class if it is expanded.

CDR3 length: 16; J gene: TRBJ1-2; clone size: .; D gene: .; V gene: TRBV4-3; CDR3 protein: CASSQDIRGGMPGYTF; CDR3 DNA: TGCGCCAGCAGCCAAGACATCCGGGGGGGAATGCCTGGCTACACCTTC
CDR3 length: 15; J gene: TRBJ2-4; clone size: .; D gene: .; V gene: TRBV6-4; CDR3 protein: CASSDPGIAKNIQYF; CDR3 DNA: TGTGCCAGCAGTGACCCGGGGATAGCCAAAAACATTCAGTACTTC
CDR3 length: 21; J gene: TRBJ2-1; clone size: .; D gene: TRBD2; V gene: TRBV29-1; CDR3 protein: CSANRFGLAGPSISSYNEQFF; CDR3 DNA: TGCAGCGCCAACAGGTTCGGACTAGCGGGACCATCCATTAGCTCCTACAATGAGCAGTTCTTC
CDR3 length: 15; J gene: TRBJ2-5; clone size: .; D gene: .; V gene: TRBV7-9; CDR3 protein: CASSAMGSAEETQYF; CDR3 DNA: TGTGCCAGCAGCGCCATGGGTTCGGCGGAAGAGACCCAGTACTTC
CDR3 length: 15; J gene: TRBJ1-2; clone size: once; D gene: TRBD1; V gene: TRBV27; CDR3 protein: CASSLSKTGGSGYTF; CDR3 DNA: TGTGCCAGCAGTTTATCGAAGACAGGGGGAAGCGGCTACACCTTC
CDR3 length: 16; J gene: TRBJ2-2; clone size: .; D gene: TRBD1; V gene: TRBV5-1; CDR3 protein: CASSIRDRANTGELFF; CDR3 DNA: TGCGCCAGCAGCATCCGGGACAGGGCAAACACCGGGGAGCTGTTTTTT
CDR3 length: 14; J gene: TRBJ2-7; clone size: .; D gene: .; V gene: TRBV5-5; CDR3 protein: CASSWRTGTAEQYF; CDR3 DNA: TGTGCCAGCAGCTGGCGGACCGGGACGGCCGAGCAGTACTTC
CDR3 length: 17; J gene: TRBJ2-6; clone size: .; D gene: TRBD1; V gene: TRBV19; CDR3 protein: CASSTRTGRSGANVLTF; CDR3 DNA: TGTGCCAGTAGCACCCGGACAGGGCGCTCTGGGGCCAACGTCCTGACTTTC
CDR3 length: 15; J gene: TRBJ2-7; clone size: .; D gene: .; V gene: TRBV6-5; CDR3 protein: CASSALGSLSYEQYF; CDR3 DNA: TGTGCCAGCAGTGCCCTTGGGTCTCTCTCCTACGAGCAGTACTTC
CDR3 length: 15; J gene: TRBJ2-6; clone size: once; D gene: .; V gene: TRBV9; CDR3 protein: CASSPMGSGANVLTF; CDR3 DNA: TGTGCCAGCAGTCCAATGGGCTCTGGGGCCAACGTCCTGACTTTC
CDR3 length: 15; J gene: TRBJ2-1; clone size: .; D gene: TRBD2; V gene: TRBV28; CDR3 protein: CASRSSGGGRNEQFF; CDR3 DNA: TGTGCCAGCAGGTCTAGCGGGGGGGGCCGAAATGAGCAGTTCTTC
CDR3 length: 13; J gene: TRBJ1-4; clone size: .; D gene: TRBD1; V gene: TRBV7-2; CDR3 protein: CASSWRVDRELFF; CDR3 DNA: TGTGCCAGCAGCTGGAGGGTGGACAGGGAACTGTTTTTT
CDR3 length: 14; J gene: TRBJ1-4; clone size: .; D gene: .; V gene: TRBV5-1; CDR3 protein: CASSLDRAGEKLFF; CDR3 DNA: TGCGCCAGCAGCTTGGACAGGGCGGGCGAAAAACTGTTTTTT
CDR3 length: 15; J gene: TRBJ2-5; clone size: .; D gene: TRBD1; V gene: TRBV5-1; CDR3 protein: CASTTGGVGQETQYF; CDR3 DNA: TGCGCCAGCACGACAGGGGGAGTAGGCCAAGAGACCCAGTACTTC
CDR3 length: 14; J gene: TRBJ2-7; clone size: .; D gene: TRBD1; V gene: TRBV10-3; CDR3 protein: CAISPDRDLYEQYF; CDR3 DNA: TGTGCCATCAGCCCGGACAGGGACCTCTACGAGCAGTACTTC
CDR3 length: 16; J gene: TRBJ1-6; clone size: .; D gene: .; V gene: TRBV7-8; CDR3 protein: CASSLQGSSYNSPLHF; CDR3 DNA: TGTGCCAGCAGCTTACAGGGGAGCTCCTATAATTCACCCCTCCACTTT
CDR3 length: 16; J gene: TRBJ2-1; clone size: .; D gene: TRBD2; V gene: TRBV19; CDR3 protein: CASSMPLLAGGGEQFF; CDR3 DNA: TGTGCCAGTAGTATGCCCCTACTAGCGGGGGGGGGTGAGCAGTTCTTC
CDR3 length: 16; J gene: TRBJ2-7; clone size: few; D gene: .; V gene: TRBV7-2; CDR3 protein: CASSLNRRGISYEQYF; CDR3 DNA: TGTGCCAGCAGCCTAAATCGACGAGGTATCTCCTACGAGCAGTACTTC
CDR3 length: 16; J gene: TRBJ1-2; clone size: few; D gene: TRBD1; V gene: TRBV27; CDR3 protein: CASSLMYRTGVKGYTF; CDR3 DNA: TGTGCCAGCAGTTTGATGTATCGCACAGGGGTGAAGGGCTACACCTTC
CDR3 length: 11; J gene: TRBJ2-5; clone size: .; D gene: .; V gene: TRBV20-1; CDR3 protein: CSAISGETQYF; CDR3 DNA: TGCAGTGCTATCTCGGGGGAGACCCAGTACTTC
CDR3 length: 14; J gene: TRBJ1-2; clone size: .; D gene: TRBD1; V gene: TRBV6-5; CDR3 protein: CASSHRQGDYGYTF; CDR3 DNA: TGTGCCAGCAGCCACCGACAGGGGGACTATGGCTACACCTTC
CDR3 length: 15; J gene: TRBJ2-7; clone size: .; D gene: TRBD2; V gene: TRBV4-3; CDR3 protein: CASSQGASGNYEQYF; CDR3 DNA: TGCGCCAGCAGCCAAGGGGCTAGCGGGAACTACGAGCAGTACTTC
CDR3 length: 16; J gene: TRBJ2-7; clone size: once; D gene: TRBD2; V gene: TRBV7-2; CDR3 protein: CASSPGLAGGTYEQYF; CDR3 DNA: TGTGCCAGCAGCCCGGGACTAGCGGGGGGAACCTACGAGCAGTACTTC